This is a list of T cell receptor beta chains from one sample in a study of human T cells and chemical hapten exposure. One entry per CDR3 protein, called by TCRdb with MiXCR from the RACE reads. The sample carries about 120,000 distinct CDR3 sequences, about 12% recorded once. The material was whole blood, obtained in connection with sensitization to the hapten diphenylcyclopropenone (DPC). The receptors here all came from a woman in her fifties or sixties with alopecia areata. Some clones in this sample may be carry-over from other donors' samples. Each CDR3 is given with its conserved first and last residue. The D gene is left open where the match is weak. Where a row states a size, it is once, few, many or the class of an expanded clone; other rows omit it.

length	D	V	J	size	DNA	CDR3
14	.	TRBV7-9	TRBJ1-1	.	TGTGCCAGCAGCTCTCTCGGGGGCCGAATTGAAGCTTTCTTT	CASSSLGGRIEAFF
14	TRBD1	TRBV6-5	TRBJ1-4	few	TGTGCCAGCAGTTACTCGGACAGGATGGTAAAACTGTTTTTT	CASSYSDRMVKLFF
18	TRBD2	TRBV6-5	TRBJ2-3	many	TGTGCCAGCAGTTACACCTACGGGACGGGAGGGCCTTTGGATACGCAGTATTTT	CASSYTYGTGGPLDTQYF
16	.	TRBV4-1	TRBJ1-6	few	TGCGCCAGCAGCCGGACTTACTCTCAAGAGGGCTCACCCCTCCACTTT	CASSRTYSQEGSPLHF
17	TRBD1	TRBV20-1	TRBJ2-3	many	TGCAGTGCTAGCGCTCGTTGGACAGGGGGCAGGACAGATACGCAGTATTTT	CSASARWTGGRTDTQYF
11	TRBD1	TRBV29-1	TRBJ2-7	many	TGCAGCGGCGGACAGGTTTACGAGCAGTACTTC	CSGGQVYEQYF
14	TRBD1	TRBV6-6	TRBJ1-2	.	TGTGCCAGCAGTTACGGACAGGGGAGGGACGGCTACACCTTC	CASSYGQGRDGYTF
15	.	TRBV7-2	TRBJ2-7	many	TGTGCCAGCAGCTTAGGGCGGCGGGCCCTCTACGAGCAGTACTTC	CASSLGRRALYEQYF
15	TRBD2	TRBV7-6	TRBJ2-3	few	TGTGCCAGCAGCTCGGGACTAGCGGGAGGTGATACGCAGTATTTT	CASSSGLAGGDTQYF
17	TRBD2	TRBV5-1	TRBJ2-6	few	TGCGCCAGCCTCCGAGGTAGCGGGAGCTCTGGGGCCAACGTCCTGACTTTC	CASLRGSGSSGANVLTF
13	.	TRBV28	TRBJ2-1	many	TGTGCCAGCAGCTTAGGGGGTTACAATGAGCAGTTCTTC	CASSLGGYNEQFF
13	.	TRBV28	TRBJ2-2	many	TGTGCCAGCAGTTTCCCGCTCACCGGGGAGCTGTTTTTT	CASSFPLTGELFF
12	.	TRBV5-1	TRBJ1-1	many	TGCGCCAGCAGCTTGGCGGGCGTGAACGCTTTCTTT	CASSLAGVNAFF
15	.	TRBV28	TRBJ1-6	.	TGTGCCAGCAGTTCCCCGACAGGTTCAAATTCACCCCTCCACTTT	CASSSPTGSNSPLHF
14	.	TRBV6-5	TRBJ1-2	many	TGTGCCAGCAGTTACGGGGTTCCTAACTATGGCTACACCTTC	CASSYGVPNYGYTF
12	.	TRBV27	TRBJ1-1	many	TGTGCCAGCAGTTTAGGCACTGGCCAAGCTTTCTTT	CASSLGTGQAFF
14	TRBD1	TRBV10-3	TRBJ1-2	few	TGTGCCATCAGTGACGGGACAGGGGGCAGAGGCTACACCTTC	CAISDGTGGRGYTF
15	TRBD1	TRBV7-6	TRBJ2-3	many	TGTGCCAGCAGCTCCACCCAGGGGGCCTCAGATACGCAGTATTTT	CASSSTQGASDTQYF
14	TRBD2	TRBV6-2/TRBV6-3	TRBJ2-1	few	TGTGCCAGCAGTCCCCGACTAGCCGACAATGAGCAGTTCTTC	CASSPRLADNEQFF
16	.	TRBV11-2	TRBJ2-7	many	TGTGCCAGCAGCCCGCGCCCGGTCGGGGGAGGCTACGAGCAGTACTTC	CASSPRPVGGGYEQYF
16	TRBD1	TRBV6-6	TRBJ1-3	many	TGTGCCAGCAGTTATGACACAGGGGGCGGTGGAAACACCATATATTTT	CASSYDTGGGGNTIYF
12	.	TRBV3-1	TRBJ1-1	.	TGTGCCAGCAGCCAAGTGGAGTCAGAAGCTTTCTTT	CASSQVESEAFF
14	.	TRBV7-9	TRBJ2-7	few	TGTGCCAGCAGCCCCGGAGGGGGCGCCTACGAGCAGTACTTC	CASSPGGGAYEQYF
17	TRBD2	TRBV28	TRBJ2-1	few	TGTGCCAGCAGCAGTTGGACTAGCGGGAACTCCTACAATGAGCAGTTCTTC	CASSSWTSGNSYNEQFF
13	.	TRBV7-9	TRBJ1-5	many	TGTGCCAGCAGCGAGACCGGGTCTTTGCCCCAGCATTTT	CASSETGSLPQHF
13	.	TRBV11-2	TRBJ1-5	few	TGTGCCAGCAGCTTTGACACGTATCAGCCCCAGCATTTT	CASSFDTYQPQHF
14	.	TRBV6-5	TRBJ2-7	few	TGTGCCAGCAGTTACTCGACGCGTCTCTACGAGCAGTACTTC	CASSYSTRLYEQYF
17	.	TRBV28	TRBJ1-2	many	TGTGCCAGCAGTTCCTACAGAGTCAAAGGTGTCAACTATGGCTACACCTTC	CASSSYRVKGVNYGYTF
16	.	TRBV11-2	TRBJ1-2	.	TGTGCCAGCAGCTTAAGTGCCCTAGGACACGTGTTTGGCTACACCTTC	CASSLSALGHVFGYTF
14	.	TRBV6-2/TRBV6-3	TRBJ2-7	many	TGTGCCAGCAGTTACCCCGGACTTGACTACGAGCAGTACTTC	CASSYPGLDYEQYF
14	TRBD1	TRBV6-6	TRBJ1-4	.	TGTGCCAGCAGCATGGGACAGGGGTGGGAAAAACTGTTTTTT	CASSMGQGWEKLFF
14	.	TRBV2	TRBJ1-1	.	TGTGCCAGCCGTCCGGAAGGAGGTCAGTCTGAAGCTTTCTTT	CASRPEGGQSEAFF
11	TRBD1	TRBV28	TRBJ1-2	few	TGTGGATCCGGGACAGTCTACGGCTACACCTTC	CGSGTVYGYTF
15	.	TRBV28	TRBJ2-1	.	TGTGCCAGCAGTGGACTGCCGAGCTCCTACAATGAGCAGTTCTTC	CASSGLPSSYNEQFF
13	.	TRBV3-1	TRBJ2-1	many	TGTGCCTCGAGGGGGATCGGGTACAATGAGCAGTTCTTC	CASRGIGYNEQFF
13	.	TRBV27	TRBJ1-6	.	TGTGCCAGCAGTTTATCTCATAATTCACCCCTCCACTTT	CASSLSHNSPLHF
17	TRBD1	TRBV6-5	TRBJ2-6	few	TGTGCCAGCAGTCAACGGACAGGGGGCTCTGGGGCCAACGTCCTGACTTTC	CASSQRTGGSGANVLTF
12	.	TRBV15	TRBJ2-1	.	TGTGCCACCAGCAGTGACTACAATGAGCAGTTCTTC	CATSSDYNEQFF
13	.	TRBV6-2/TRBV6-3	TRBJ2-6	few	TGTGCCAGCAGGTGGGACAGGGCCAACGTCCTGACTTTC	CASRWDRANVLTF
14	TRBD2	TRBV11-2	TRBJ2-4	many	TGTGCCAGCAGCCCCTGGGGCGGGGGGAACATTCAGTACTTC	CASSPWGGGNIQYF
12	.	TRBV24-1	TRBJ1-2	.	TGTGCCACCAGCGGAGGGGTCTATGGCTACACCTTC	CATSGGVYGYTF
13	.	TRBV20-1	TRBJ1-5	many	TGCAGTGCTGGGGCGGGGGTAAATCAGCCCCAGCATTTT	CSAGAGVNQPQHF
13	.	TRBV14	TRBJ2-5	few	TGTGCCAGCAGCCGCGGGACCCGAGAGACCCAGTACTTC	CASSRGTRETQYF
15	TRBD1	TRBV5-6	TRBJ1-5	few	TGTGCCAGCAGCTTTGCTAGGGGGCGTCGAGGGCCCCAGCATTTT	CASSFARGRRGPQHF
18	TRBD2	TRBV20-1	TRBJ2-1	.	TGCAGTGCTAGGGACTCGACGGCGGGGGGCCTTTCCTACAATGAGCAGTTCTTC	CSARDSTAGGLSYNEQFF
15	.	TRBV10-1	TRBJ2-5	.	TGCGCCAGCAGTGAGTCGGGAAGACAGCAAGAGACCCAGTACTTC	CASSESGRQQETQYF
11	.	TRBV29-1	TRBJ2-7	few	TGCAGCGCCAGCCGAGCACGAGAGCAGTACTTC	CSASRAREQYF
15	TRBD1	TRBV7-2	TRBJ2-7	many	TGTGCCAGCAGCTTAGGAGGGACAGGGTCTAACGAGCAGTACTTC	CASSLGGTGSNEQYF
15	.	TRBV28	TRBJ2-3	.	TGTGCCAGCAGTCATCGGGTCAGCCGCACAGATACGCAGTATTTT	CASSHRVSRTDTQYF
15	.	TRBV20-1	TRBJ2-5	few	TGCAGTGCTAGCAGCTCGGGGGGCATCCAAGAGACCCAGTACTTC	CSASSSGGIQETQYF
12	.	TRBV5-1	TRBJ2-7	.	TGCGCCAGCAGCTTGGAAGCCGGAGAGCAGTACTTC	CASSLEAGEQYF